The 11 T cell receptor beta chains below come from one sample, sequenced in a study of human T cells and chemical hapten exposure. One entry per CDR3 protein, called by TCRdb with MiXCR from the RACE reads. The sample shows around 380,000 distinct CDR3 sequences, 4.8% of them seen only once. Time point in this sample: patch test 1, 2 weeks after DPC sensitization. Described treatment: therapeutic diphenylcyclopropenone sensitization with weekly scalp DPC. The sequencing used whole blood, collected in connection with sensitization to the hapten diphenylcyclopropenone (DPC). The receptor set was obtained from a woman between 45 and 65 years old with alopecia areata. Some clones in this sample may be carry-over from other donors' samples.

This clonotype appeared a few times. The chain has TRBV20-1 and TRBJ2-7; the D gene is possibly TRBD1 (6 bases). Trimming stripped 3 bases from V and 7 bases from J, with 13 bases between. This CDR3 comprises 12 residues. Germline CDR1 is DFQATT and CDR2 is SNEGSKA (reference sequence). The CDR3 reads CSASPGVREQYF. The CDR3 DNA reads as TGCAGTGCTAGTCCAGGGGTAAGGGAGCAGTACTTC.

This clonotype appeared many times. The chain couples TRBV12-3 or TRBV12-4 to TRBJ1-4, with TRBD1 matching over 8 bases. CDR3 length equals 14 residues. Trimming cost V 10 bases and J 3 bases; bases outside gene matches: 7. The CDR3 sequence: CATKFRGPNEKLFF. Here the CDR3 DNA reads TGTGCCACAAAATTCAGGGGGCCTAATGAAAAACTGTTTTTT.

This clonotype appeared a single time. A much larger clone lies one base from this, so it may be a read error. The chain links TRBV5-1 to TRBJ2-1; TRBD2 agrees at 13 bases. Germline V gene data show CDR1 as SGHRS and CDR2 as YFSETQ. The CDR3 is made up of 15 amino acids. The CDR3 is CASRRRLAGGDELFF. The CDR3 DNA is TGCGCCAGCAGACGAAGACTAGCGGGAGGTGATGAGCTGTTCTTC.

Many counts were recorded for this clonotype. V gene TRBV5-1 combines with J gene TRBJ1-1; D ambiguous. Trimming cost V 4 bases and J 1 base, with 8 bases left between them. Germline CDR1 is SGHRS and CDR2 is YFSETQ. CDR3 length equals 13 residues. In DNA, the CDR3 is TGCGCCAGCAGCAAGGCGGGGAACACTGAAGCTTTCTTT. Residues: CASSKAGNTEAFF.

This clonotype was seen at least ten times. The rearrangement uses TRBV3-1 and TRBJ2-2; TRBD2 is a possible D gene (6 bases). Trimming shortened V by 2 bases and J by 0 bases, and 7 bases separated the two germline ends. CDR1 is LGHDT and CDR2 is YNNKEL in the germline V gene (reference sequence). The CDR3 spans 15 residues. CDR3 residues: CASSQREANTGELFF. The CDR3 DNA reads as TGTGCCAGCAGCCAAAGGGAGGCGAACACCGGGGAGCTGTTTTTT. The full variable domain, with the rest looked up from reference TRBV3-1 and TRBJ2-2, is DTAVSQTPKYLVTQMGNDKSIKCEQNLGHDTMYWYKQDSKKFLKIMFSYNNKELIINETVPNRFSPKSPDKAHLNLHINSLELGDSAVYFCASSQREANTGELFFGEGSRLTVL.

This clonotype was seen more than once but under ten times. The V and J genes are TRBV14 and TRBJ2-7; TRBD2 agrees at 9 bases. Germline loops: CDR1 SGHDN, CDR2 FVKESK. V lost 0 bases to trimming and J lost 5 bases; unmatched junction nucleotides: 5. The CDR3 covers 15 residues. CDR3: CASSQDPPSGNEQYF. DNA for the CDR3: TGTGCCAGCAGCCAAGATCCACCTAGCGGGAACGAGCAGTACTTC.

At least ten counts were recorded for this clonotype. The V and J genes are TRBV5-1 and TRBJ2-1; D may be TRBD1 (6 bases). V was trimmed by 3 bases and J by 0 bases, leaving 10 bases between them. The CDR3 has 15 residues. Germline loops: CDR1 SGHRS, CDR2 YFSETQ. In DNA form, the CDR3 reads TGCGCCAGCAGCTCCAGGGGTAACTCCTACAATGAGCAGTTCTTC. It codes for CASSSRGNSYNEQFF.

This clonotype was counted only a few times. Here the CDR3 reads CASSYPPRGRGGADTQYF. The CDR3 DNA is TGTGCCAGCAGTTACCCCCCCCGGGGGCGGGGGGGCGCAGATACGCAGTATTTT. The V call is TRBV6-2 or TRBV6-3, the J call TRBJ2-3; TRBD2 matches 9 bases. This CDR3 comprises 18 residues. Per the germline V gene, CDR1 is MNHEY and CDR2 is SVGEGT. J gave up 4 bases and V 2 bases, and 13 bases lay outside the gene matches.

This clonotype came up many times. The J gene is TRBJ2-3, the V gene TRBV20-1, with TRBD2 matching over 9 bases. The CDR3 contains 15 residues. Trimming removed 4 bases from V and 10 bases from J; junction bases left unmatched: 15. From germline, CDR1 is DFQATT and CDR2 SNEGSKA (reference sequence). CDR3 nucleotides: TGCAGTGCTAATCTAAAGCGGGGGGCACCGGGAGCGCAGTATTTT. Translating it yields CSANLKRGAPGAQYF.

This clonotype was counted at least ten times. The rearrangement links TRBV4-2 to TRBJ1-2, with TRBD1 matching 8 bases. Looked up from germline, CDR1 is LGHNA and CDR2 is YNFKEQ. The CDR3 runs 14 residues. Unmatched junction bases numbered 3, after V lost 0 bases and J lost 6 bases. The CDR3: CASSQDPGGDGYTF. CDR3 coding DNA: TGTGCCAGCAGCCAAGATCCAGGGGGCGATGGCTACACCTTC.

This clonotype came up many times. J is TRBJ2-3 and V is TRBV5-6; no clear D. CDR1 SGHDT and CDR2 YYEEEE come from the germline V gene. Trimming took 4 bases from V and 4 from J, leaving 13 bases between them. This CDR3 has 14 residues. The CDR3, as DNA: TGTGCCAGCAGCCCCCTCTATAAGCCAGATACGCAGTATTTT. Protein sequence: CASSPLYKPDTQYF.